This T cell receptor beta chain was obtained from a study of cytomegalovirus exposure and HLA in healthy donors. Use of 60 Vbeta and 13 Jbeta primers characterized the PCR. Libraries were prepared by immunoSEQ multiplex PCR; TCRdb keeps only in-frame clonotypes and omits some of them. The data contain approximately 140,000 clones, less than 85% of them seen just once; the ten biggest clones take up 8.8%. A note on this clone: Its antigen remains unidentified.

Study conclusions and caveats: Immune exposure data for these donors was limited to CMV serostatus.

The germline V gene has CDR1 MRHNA and CDR2 SNTAGT. V was clipped by 8 bases and J by 9 bases; unmatched bases: 3. The length of the CDR3 is 13 residues. The material sequenced was PBMCs. The V and J genes are TRBV6-4 and TRBJ1-6, with 11 bases that match TRBD1. The sequence came from a woman aged 45-60 years in good health and CMV-seropositive. CDR3 bases: TGTGCCAGCCGCGGGACAGGGGGTTCACCCCTCCACTTT. This gives the protein CASRGTGGSPLHF.